Listed below are T cell receptor beta chains from one sample, sequenced in a study of a mutant IDH1 vaccine in newly diagnosed glioma. Their target antigens are unknown. Assay: immunoSEQ multiplex PCR; the TCRdb copy retains only in-frame clones and omits some. The sample includes about 54,000 clones, around 86% of them seen just once. This specimen was PBMCs, taken from a glioma patient whose treatment included an IDH1 peptide vaccine. These receptors were obtained from a man aged 35 to 55 with glioma. Each CDR3 is given with its conserved first and last residue. Fields, in order: J gene, D gene, V gene, clone size, CDR3 protein, CDR3 DNA. D genes are given only for firm matches. Size tells how often a clone was seen (once, few, many) or the class of an expanded clone, and some rows leave it out.

TRBJ2-5 | - | TRBV7-2 | once | CASSLAPPTVQETQYF | TGTGCCAGCAGCTTAGCCCCCCCGACTGTCCAAGAGACCCAGTACTTC
TRBJ1-3 | - | TRBV6-6 | - | CASSYPQGLGGNTIYF | TGTGCCAGCAGTTACCCACAGGGACTAGGGGGAAACACCATATATTTT
TRBJ1-2 | - | TRBV6-5 | - | CASKTELYGYTF | TGTGCCAGCAAAACGGAGCTTTATGGCTACACCTTC
TRBJ2-7 | - | TRBV6-1 | once | CASRQAYEQYF | TGTGCCAGTCGACAGGCCTACGAGCAGTACTTC
TRBJ2-5 | - | TRBV6-5 | once | CASSLGALGQETQYF | TGTGCCAGCAGTTTGGGGGCCTTGGGGCAAGAGACCCAGTACTTC
TRBJ1-2 | TRBD1 | TRBV7-9 | - | CASSPGQRYGYTF | TGTGCCAGCAGCCCGGGACAGCGATATGGCTACACCTTC
TRBJ2-4 | - | TRBV30 | - | CAWRKGQAKNIQYF | TGTGCCTGGAGAAAGGGGCAAGCCAAAAACATTCAGTACTTC
TRBJ2-1 | TRBD2 | TRBV28 | - | CASSFRRRLAGNEQFF | TGTGCCAGCAGTTTTCGTCGCAGACTAGCGGGGAATGAGCAGTTCTTC
TRBJ2-1 | - | TRBV9 | - | CASSVYNNEQFF | TGTGCCAGCAGCGTTTATAACAATGAGCAGTTCTTC
TRBJ2-1 | TRBD1 | TRBV2 | - | CASRQGARSYNEQFF | TGTGCCAGCAGGCAGGGGGCGAGGTCCTACAATGAGCAGTTCTTC
TRBJ2-7 | TRBD1 | TRBV11-2 | - | CASNVAGTGITYEQYF | TGTGCCAGCAACGTTGCCGGGACAGGAATTACCTACGAGCAGTACTTC
TRBJ2-4 | TRBD2 | TRBV19 | - | CASSKGRGTSGHIAKNIQYF | TGTGCCAGTAGTAAGGGACGGGGAACTAGCGGACACATAGCCAAAAACATTCAGTACTTC
TRBJ2-2 | - | TRBV14 | - | CASSNTGELFF | TGTGCCAGCAGCAACACCGGGGAGCTGTTTTTT
TRBJ1-3 | - | TRBV7-3 | - | CASSLNGGLGNTIYF | TGTGCCAGCAGCTTAAATGGGGGGCTTGGAAACACCATATATTTT
TRBJ2-7 | TRBD2 | TRBV2 | - | CASSLAGPYEQYF | TGTGCCAGCTCCCTAGCGGGACCCTACGAGCAGTACTTC
TRBJ1-4 | - | TRBV7-9 | - | CASSLAGGLNEKLFF | TGTGCCAGCAGCTTAGCGGGCGGTCTGAATGAAAAACTGTTTTTT
TRBJ2-7 | - | TRBV6-5 | - | CASSLREAYEQYF | TGTGCCAGCAGTTTGCGAGAAGCCTACGAGCAGTACTTC
TRBJ2-2 | TRBD1 | TRBV5-4 | - | CASSISTGRTGELFF | TGTGCCAGCAGCATCTCGACAGGGCGTACCGGGGAGCTGTTTTTT
TRBJ1-4 | - | TRBV18 | few | CASSPGTGNEKLFF | TGTGCCAGCTCACCCGGGACGGGAAATGAAAAACTGTTTTTT
TRBJ2-5 | - | TRBV29-1 | - | CSGGGGLTQETQYF | TGCAGCGGGGGAGGGGGTCTCACGCAAGAGACCCAGTACTTC
TRBJ1-1 | TRBD1 | TRBV7-8 | - | CASSLDRGLSTEAFF | TGTGCCAGCAGCTTGGACAGGGGGCTTTCCACTGAAGCTTTCTTT
TRBJ2-1 | - | TRBV9 | - | CASSVELRGHEQFF | TGTGCCAGCAGCGTGGAACTAAGGGGTCATGAGCAGTTCTTC
TRBJ2-7 | TRBD1 | TRBV5-4 | once | CASSSGQATYEQYF | TGTGCCAGCAGCTCCGGACAGGCCACCTACGAGCAGTACTTC